The 10 T cell receptor beta chains reported below all come from one sample, sequenced in a study of blood T cell repertoires in COVID-19. Sequencing was performed with immunoSEQ multiplex PCR; in TCRdb, only in-frame clones are kept and a portion is missing. The sample holds some 250,000 clones; roughly 88% are singletons and the top ten take around 0.8%. Sequencing was carried out using peripheral blood. The receptor source for this set is a woman in her 30s with acute or convalescent COVID-19.

The gene calls are TRBV25-1 and TRBJ2-1, with a possible D match to TRBD2 (6 bases). The CDR3 has 16 amino acids. Per the germline V gene, CDR1 is MGHDK and CDR2 is SYGVNS. Trimming stripped 2 bases from V and 4 bases from J, with 15 bases between. CDR3 loop: CASSEGGIKAYNEQFF. CDR3 coding DNA: TGTGCCAGCAGTGAAGGGGGGATTAAGGCTTACAATGAGCAGTTCTTC. Full variable domain (rest looked up from reference TRBV25-1 and TRBJ2-1): EADIYQTPRYLVIGTGKKITLECSQTMGHDKMYWYQQDPGMELHLIHYSYGVNSTEKGDLSSESTVSRIRTEHFPLTLESARPSHTSQYLCASSEGGIKAYNEQFFGPGTRLTVL.

The V and J genes are TRBV29-1 and TRBJ1-1; TRBD1 is a possible D gene (5 bases). V lost 3 bases to trimming and J lost 5 bases, with 13 bases between them. The CDR3 runs 13 residues. From germline, CDR1 is SQVTM and CDR2 ANQGSEA. The CDR3 region is CSVDPQEGTEAFF. In DNA form, the CDR3 reads TGCAGCGTTGACCCGCAGGAGGGGACTGAAGCTTTCTTT. Full variable domain (rest looked up from reference TRBV29-1 and TRBJ1-1): SAVISQKPSRDICQRGTSLTIQCQVDSQVTMMFWYRQQPGQSLTLIATANQGSEATYESGFVIDKFPISRPNLTFSTLTVSNMSPEDSSIYLCSVDPQEGTEAFFGQGTRLTVV.

The chain links TRBV7-2 to TRBJ2-5; 11 bases are a match to TRBD2. Germline V CDR1 and CDR2: SGHTA, FQGNSA. CDR3 size: 16 residues. J gave up 2 bases and V 5 bases, and 7 bases lay outside the gene matches. The CDR3 protein is CASSRASGGSQETQYF. CDR3 sequence (DNA): TGTGCCAGCAGCCGGGCTAGCGGGGGGTCGCAAGAGACCCAGTACTTC.

This sequence joins TRBV4-2 and TRBJ1-2; TRBD1 matches 8 bases. Germline lookup yields CDR1 LGHNA and CDR2 YNFKEQ. Trimming at V came to 1 base and at J to 6 bases, leaving 10 bases not matched to a gene. This CDR3 comprises 16 residues. For the CDR3, the DNA is TGTGCCAGCAGCCAAGGGAACCGGGACAGGTTTCATGGCTACACCTTC. Translation: CASSQGNRDRFHGYTF.

The chain has TRBV6-2 or TRBV6-3 and TRBJ1-5, with 12 bases fitting TRBD1. This CDR3 region has 16 residues. The J segment lost 6 bases and the V segment lost 5 bases, leaving 8 bases of the junction unmatched. Per the germline V gene, CDR1 is MNHEY and CDR2 is SVGEGT. CDR3 loop: CASSTPGQGAIQPQHF. The CDR3 region has the DNA TGTGCCAGCAGTACCCCGGGACAGGGGGCAATTCAGCCCCAGCATTTT.

This sequence joins TRBV18 and TRBJ1-2, with D possibly TRBD1 on 6 matching bases. The V end lost 5 bases, the J end lost 8 bases, and 15 bases lay between the germline ends. Germline lookup yields CDR1 KGHSH and CDR2 LQKENI. This CDR3 spans 13 amino acids. CDR3 amino acids: CASSFSGDKGYTF. In nucleotides, the CDR3 is TGTGCCAGCTCATTTTCCGGGGACAAGGGCTACACCTTC.

The V and J genes are TRBV5-4 and TRBJ2-3; TRBD2 matches at 12 bases. CDR1 and CDR2 from the germline V gene are SGHNT and YYREEE (reference sequence). The CDR3 is 14 amino acids. V lost 4 bases and J lost 6; bases outside the gene matches: 3. The CDR3: CASSRTSGVDTQYF. The CDR3 DNA reads TGTGCCAGCAGCCGGACTAGCGGGGTGGATACGCAGTATTTT.

The genes are TRBV10-3 and TRBJ2-5; 15 bases are shared with TRBD2. The CDR3 loop spans 18 amino acids. Germline CDR1 is ENHRY and CDR2 is SYGVKD. The V segment lost 5 bases and the J segment 4 bases; nucleotides outside the gene matches: 11. The CDR3 loop reads CAISSSWTSGRGGETQYF. The CDR3 DNA reads TGTGCCATCAGTTCCTCCTGGACTAGCGGGAGGGGAGGAGAGACCCAGTACTTC.

Regarding this clone: A junction end diverges from the germline sequence, so it may reflect a read error. The genes are TRBV7-7 and TRBJ2-5, with a possible D match to TRBD1 (6 bases). Germline CDR1 reads SSHAT; CDR2 reads FNYEAQ (reference sequence). The CDR3 runs to 15 residues. The CDR3 is CASSLQTGFQETQYF. The CDR3, as DNA: TGTGCTAGCAGCTTACAGACAGGCTTCCAAGAGACCCAGTACTTC.

The chain employs TRBV19 and TRBJ2-3; D perhaps matches TRBD2 (6 bases). This CDR3 region has 14 residues. CDR1 is LNHDA, CDR2 SQIVND, per germline (reference sequence). V was pared by 4 bases and J by 5 bases, with 13 bases between. The CDR3: CASSTQGLIDTQYF. CDR3 nucleotides: TGTGCCAGTAGTACCCAGGGACTTATAGATACGCAGTATTTT.